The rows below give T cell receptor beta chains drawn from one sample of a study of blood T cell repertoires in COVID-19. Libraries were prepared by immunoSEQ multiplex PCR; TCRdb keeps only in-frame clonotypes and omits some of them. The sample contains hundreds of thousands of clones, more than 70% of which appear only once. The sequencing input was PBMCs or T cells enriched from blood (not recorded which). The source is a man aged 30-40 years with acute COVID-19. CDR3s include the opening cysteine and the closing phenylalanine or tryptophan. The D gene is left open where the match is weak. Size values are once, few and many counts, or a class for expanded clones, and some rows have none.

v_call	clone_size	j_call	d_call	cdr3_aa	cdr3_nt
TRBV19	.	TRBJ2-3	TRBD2	CASSPRVAGGRTDTQYF	TGTGCCAGTAGCCCCCGAGTAGCGGGGGGCCGCACAGATACGCAGTATTTT
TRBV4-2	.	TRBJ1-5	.	CASSQDIGGNQPQHF	TGTGCCAGCAGCCAAGATATCGGGGGGAATCAGCCCCAGCATTTT
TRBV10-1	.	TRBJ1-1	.	CASSATGIFNTEAFF	TGCGCCAGCAGTGCTACAGGGATTTTCAACACTGAAGCTTTCTTT
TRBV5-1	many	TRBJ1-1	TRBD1	CASSFPWTGEPTEAFF	TGCGCCAGCAGCTTCCCCTGGACAGGGGAGCCCACTGAAGCTTTCTTT
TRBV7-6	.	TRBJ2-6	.	CASSSSPLLGLRLSSGANVLTF	TGTGCCAGCAGCTCGAGCCCCTTACTCGGACTTAGACTTAGCTCTGGGGCCAACGTCCTGACTTTC
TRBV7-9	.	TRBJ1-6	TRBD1	CASSPGGSSYNSPLHF	TGTGCCAGCAGCCCAGGGGGGAGCTCCTATAATTCACCCCTCCACTTT
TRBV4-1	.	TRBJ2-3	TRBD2	CASSQGQGAGAKDTQYF	TGCGCCAGCAGCCAAGGGCAAGGAGCGGGGGCAAAAGATACGCAGTATTTT
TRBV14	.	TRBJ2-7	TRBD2	CASSQRGAGYEQYF	TGTGCCAGCAGCCAGCGGGGGGCTGGCTACGAGCAGTACTTC
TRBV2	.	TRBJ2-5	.	CASSLGTKETQYF	TGTGCCAGCAGCCTTGGGACAAAAGAGACCCAGTACTTC
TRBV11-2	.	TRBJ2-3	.	CASSWSDTQYF	TGTGCCAGCAGCTGGAGCGATACGCAGTATTTT
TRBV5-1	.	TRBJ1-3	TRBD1	CASSEIHGQGAGNTIYF	TGCGCCAGCAGCGAAATACACGGACAGGGTGCGGGAAACACCATATATTTT
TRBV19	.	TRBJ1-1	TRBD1	CASSSGTVNTEAFF	TGTGCCAGTAGTTCAGGGACAGTGAACACTGAAGCTTTCTTT
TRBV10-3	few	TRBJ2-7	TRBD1	CAIRDGQGGHEQYF	TGTGCCATCAGAGACGGACAGGGAGGCCACGAGCAGTACTTC
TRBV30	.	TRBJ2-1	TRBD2	CAWSVIGLAGGGHNNEQFF	TGTGCCTGGAGTGTAATTGGACTAGCGGGGGGAGGACATAACAATGAGCAGTTCTTC
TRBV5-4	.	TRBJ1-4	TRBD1	CASSLRTGLDEKLFF	TGTGCCAGCAGCTTAAGGACAGGGCTGGATGAAAAACTGTTTTTT
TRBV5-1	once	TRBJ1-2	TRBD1	CASRRNQGADGYTF	TGCGCCAGCAGGCGGAATCAGGGGGCTGATGGCTACACCTTC
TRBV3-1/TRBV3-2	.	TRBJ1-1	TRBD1	CASSQGVGGNTEAFF	TGTGCCAGCAGCCAAGGCGTAGGGGGCAACACTGAAGCTTTCTTT
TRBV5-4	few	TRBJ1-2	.	CASSLAQGRSGYTF	TGTGCCAGCAGCTTGGCCCAGGGTCGAAGTGGCTACACCTTC
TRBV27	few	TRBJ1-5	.	CASSRNRGNQPQHF	TGTGCCAGCAGTCGGAACAGGGGCAATCAGCCCCAGCATTTT
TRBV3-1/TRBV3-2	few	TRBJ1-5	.	CASSQATGANQPQHF	TGTGCCAGCAGCCAAGCTACAGGCGCTAATCAGCCCCAGCATTTT
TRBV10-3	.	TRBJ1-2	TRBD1	CASRRQGAQGYTF	TGTGCCTCGCGACGACAGGGGGCGCAGGGCTACACCTTC
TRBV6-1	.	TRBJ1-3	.	CASEGYSGNTIYF	TGTGCCAGCGAGGGCTACTCTGGAAACACCATATATTTT
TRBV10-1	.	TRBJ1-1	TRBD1	CASSPLDRPNTEAFF	TGCGCCAGCAGTCCACTGGACAGGCCGAACACTGAAGCTTTCTTT
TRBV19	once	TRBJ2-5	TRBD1	CASSALTGGRETQYF	TGTGCCAGTAGTGCGTTGACAGGGGGCAGGGAGACCCAGTACTTC
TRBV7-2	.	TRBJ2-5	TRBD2	CASSLILGRGEETQYF	TGTGCCAGCAGCTTAATATTGGGGCGGGGGGAAGAGACCCAGTACTTC
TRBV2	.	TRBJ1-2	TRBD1	CARELGQGVGYTF	TGTGCCAGGGAACTAGGACAGGGTGTTGGCTACACCTTC
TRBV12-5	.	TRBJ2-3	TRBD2	CASGLAGGSTDTQYF	TGTGCTAGTGGACTAGCGGGGGGTTCCACAGATACGCAGTATTTT
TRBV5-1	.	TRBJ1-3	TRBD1	CASSAGQDGPGNTIYF	TGCGCCAGCAGCGCGGGACAGGATGGACCTGGAAACACCATATATTTT
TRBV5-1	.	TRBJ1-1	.	CASSRGPGGGTEAFF	TGCGCCAGCAGCCGAGGCCCGGGCGGAGGGACTGAAGCTTTCTTT
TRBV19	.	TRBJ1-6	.	CASSGRGGNSPLHF	TGTGCCAGTAGTGGCAGGGGCGGTAATTCACCCCTCCACTTT
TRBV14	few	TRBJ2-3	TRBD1	CASSQEGQGYDTQYF	TGTGCCAGCAGCCAAGAGGGACAGGGATACGATACGCAGTATTTT
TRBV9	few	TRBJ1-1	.	CASSPLETEAFF	TGTGCCAGCAGCCCCCTGGAGACTGAAGCTTTCTTT
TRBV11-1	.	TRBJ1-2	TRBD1	CASSTPGTGGYTF	TGTGCCAGCAGCACCCCCGGGACAGGCGGCTACACCTTC
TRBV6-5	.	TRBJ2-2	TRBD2	CASRAGGLGTGELFF	TGTGCCAGCAGAGCGGGGGGGCTGGGGACCGGGGAGCTGTTTTTT
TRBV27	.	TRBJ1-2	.	CASSLGRGGYTF	TGTGCCAGCAGCTTGGGGCGCGGAGGCTACACCTTC
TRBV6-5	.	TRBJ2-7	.	CASSYTTSYEQYF	TGTGCCAGCAGTTACACAACTAGCTACGAGCAGTACTTC
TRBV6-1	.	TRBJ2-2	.	CASSEWSSNTGELFF	TGTGCCAGCAGTGAATGGAGTTCGAACACCGGGGAGCTGTTTTTT
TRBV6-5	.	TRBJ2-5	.	CASRMGRETQYF	TGTGCCAGCAGGATGGGGAGGGAGACCCAGTACTTC
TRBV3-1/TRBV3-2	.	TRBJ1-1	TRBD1	CASSLRQGRTEAFF	TGTGCCAGCAGCCTTCGACAGGGGAGGACTGAAGCTTTCTTT
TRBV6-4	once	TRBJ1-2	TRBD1	CASSLDRASSGYTF	TGTGCCAGCAGTTTGGACAGGGCGAGTTCTGGCTACACCTTC
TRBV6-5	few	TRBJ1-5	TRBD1	CASSYSTGARQPQHF	TGTGCCAGCAGTTACTCGACAGGGGCAAGACAGCCCCAGCATTTT
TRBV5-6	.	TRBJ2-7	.	CASSSLQGSYEQYF	TGTGCCAGCAGCTCCCTACAGGGCTCCTACGAGCAGTACTTC
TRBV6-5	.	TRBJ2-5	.	CASRSGLQETQYF	TGTGCCAGCAGAAGCGGGCTCCAAGAGACCCAGTACTTC
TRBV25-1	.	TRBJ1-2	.	CASSERVAEGYTF	TGTGCCAGCAGTGAGCGAGTAGCTGAAGGCTACACCTTC
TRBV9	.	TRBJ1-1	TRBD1	CASSAQQGRDRAFF	TGTGCCAGCAGCGCACAACAGGGGAGGGACAGGGCTTTCTTT
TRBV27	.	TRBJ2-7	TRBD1	CASSLSGTGEGHEQYF	TGTGCCAGCAGTTTATCGGGGACAGGGGAGGGCCACGAGCAGTACTTC
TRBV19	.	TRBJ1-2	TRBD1	CASSVLTGGRYGYTF	TGTGCCAGTAGTGTCTTGACAGGGGGTCGGTATGGCTACACCTTC
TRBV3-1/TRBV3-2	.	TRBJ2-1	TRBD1	CASSLGTGRDEQFF	TGTGCCAGCAGCCTCGGGACAGGGAGAGATGAGCAGTTCTTC
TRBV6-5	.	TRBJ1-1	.	CASSYLGLMNTEAFF	TGTGCCAGCAGTTATTTGGGACTGATGAACACTGAAGCTTTCTTT
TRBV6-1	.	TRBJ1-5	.	CASSEVTGRFDQPQHF	TGTGCCAGCAGTGAAGTAACAGGGCGGTTTGATCAGCCCCAGCATTTT
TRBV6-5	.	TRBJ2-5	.	CASSYSILQQETQYF	TGTGCCAGCAGTTACTCGATACTCCAACAAGAGACCCAGTACTTC
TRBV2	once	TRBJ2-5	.	CASSPDLYQETQYF	TGTGCCAGCAGTCCCGACTTGTACCAAGAGACCCAGTACTTC
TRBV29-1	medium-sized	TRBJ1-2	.	CSVEDLSYGYTF	TGCAGCGTTGAAGATCTAAGCTATGGCTACACCTTC